The 22 T cell receptor beta chains below were found in one sample sequenced in a study of cytotoxic CD8 clonotypes in ibrutinib-treated CLL (dated by TCRdb to the early 2020s). Libraries were made using the immunoSEQ multiplex PCR assay. In its TCRdb copy, this immuneACCESS table keeps in-frame sequences only and misses some clones. Where compared with another copy, unresolved V genes explain less than half of these, and the others have no known cause. In this sample the table shows 150,000 to 200,000 clones, around nine tenths of which occur a single time. The ten largest clones capture 3% of the sample. The sample's time point label is to be understood as: progressive disease on ibrutinib. This sample comprised PBMCs, obtained at disease progression, from a patient treated with ibrutinib. The source is a human donor with chronic lymphocytic leukemia.

This rearrangement joins TRBV6-1 to TRBJ1-5; no firm D call. V was clipped by 1 base and J by 7 bases, with 8 bases between them. This CDR3 has 13 amino acids. Per germline, CDR1 MNHNS and CDR2 SASEGT. As DNA, the CDR3 is TGTGCCAGCAGTGAAGGGGTTAGCCAGCCCCAGCATTTT. Translated: CASSEGVSQPQHF.

This clone turned up a few times. The chain has TRBV6-5 and TRBJ1-4; unclear D gene. The germline V and J ends were trimmed by 0 bases and 5 bases, with 13 bases remaining between them. CDR1 MNHEY and CDR2 SVGAGI come from the germline V gene. The CDR3 length is 16 residues. CDR3 nucleotide sequence: TGTGCCAGCAGTTACTCATTGTCGGCAGCGAATGAAAAACTGTTTTTT. Protein sequence: CASSYSLSAANEKLFF.

The gene calls are TRBV19 and TRBJ2-1; D perhaps matches TRBD2 (6 bases). This CDR3 has 18 residues. V dropped 4 bases and J dropped 0 bases, with 19 bases sitting between them. Germline V gene lookup returns CDR1 LNHDA and CDR2 SQIVND (reference sequence). Here the CDR3 reads CASSKKGSGASSYNEQFF. The CDR3, as DNA: TGTGCCAGTAGTAAAAAGGGTAGCGGAGCTAGCTCCTACAATGAGCAGTTCTTC.

This clone was detected once. This chain uses TRBV5-1 with TRBJ1-5; D may be TRBD1 (5 bases). The CDR3 is made up of 14 amino acids. Per germline, CDR1 SGHRS and CDR2 YFSETQ. Between the trimmed V and J ends, which lost 0 bases and 5 bases, there was a span of 9 bases. CDR3 loop: CASSLGGTDQPQHF. The CDR3 DNA is TGCGCCAGCAGCTTGGGGGGGACCGATCAGCCCCAGCATTTT. The full variable domain, with the rest looked up from reference TRBV5-1 and TRBJ1-5, is KAGVTQTPRYLIKTRGQQVTLSCSPISGHRSVSWYQQTPGQGLQFLFEYFSETQRNKGNFPGRFSGRQFSNSRSEMNVSTLELGDSALYLCASSLGGTDQPQHFGDGTRLSIL.

The rearrangement links TRBV27 to TRBJ1-1; no clear D. Trimming left V 0 bases short and J 1 base short, with 6 bases between. There are 14 residues in the CDR3. Germline lookup yields CDR1 MNHEY and CDR2 SMNVEV (reference sequence). The CDR3 sequence is CASSLSWGNTEAFF. For the CDR3, the DNA is TGTGCCAGCAGTTTATCTTGGGGGAACACTGAAGCTTTCTTT.

This clone was counted a single time. J is TRBJ2-3 and V is TRBV4-2; 11 positions match TRBD2. Germline V gene data show CDR1 as LGHNA and CDR2 as YNFKEQ. The CDR3 covers 15 residues. Unmatched junction bases numbered 3, after V lost 5 bases and J lost 2 bases. The CDR3 reads CASSFSGRDTDTQYF. DNA of the CDR3: TGTGCCAGCAGCTTTAGCGGGAGGGACACAGATACGCAGTATTTT.

The chain combines TRBV4-3 with TRBJ1-1; TRBD1 is a possible D gene (5 bases). The CDR3 covers 16 residues. The V end was cut by 4 bases, the J end by 4 bases, with 19 bases between. Germline CDR1 is LGHNA and CDR2 is YSLEER. This CDR3 reads CASSPGHERPLTEAFF. For the CDR3, the DNA is TGCGCCAGCAGCCCCGGACATGAACGTCCTCTCACTGAAGCTTTCTTT.

The rearrangement links TRBV5-1 to TRBJ2-1; a weak D match, TRBD2 (6 bases). Trimming left V 0 bases short and J 10 bases short, with 11 bases between. The CDR3 consists of 13 residues. The germline CDR1 and CDR2 sequences are SGHRS and YFSETQ. The CDR3 sequence: CASSLGGDLEQFF. In DNA form, the CDR3 reads TGCGCCAGCAGCTTGGGCGGGGACTTGGAGCAGTTCTTC.

V usage is TRBV7-9 and J usage is TRBJ1-3; D not certain. This CDR3 has 16 amino acids. V lost 4 bases, J lost 4 bases, and 17 bases lay in between. In germline, CDR1 is SEHNR, CDR2 FQNEAQ (reference sequence). The chain's CDR3 is CASSSRLQISGNTIYF. DNA for the CDR3: TGTGCCAGCAGCTCGCGTCTACAGATCTCCGGAAACACCATATATTTT. The full variable domain, completed using reference TRBV7-9 and TRBJ1-3, is DTGVSQNPRHKITKRGQNVTFRCDPISEHNRLYWYRQTLGQGPEFLTYFQNEAQLEKSRLLSDRFSAERPKGSFSTLEIQRTEQGDSAMYLCASSSRLQISGNTIYFGEGSWLTVV.

V is TRBV27 and J is TRBJ1-1, with D possibly matching TRBD1 (5 bases). Germline CDR1 reads MNHEY; CDR2 reads SMNVEV (reference sequence). The ends were cut back, 7 bases at V and 0 bases at J, with 6 bases in the middle. CDR3 length: 12 amino acids. The chain's CDR3 is CASTGVNTEAFF. In DNA, the CDR3 is TGTGCCAGCACGGGGGTGAACACTGAAGCTTTCTTT.

The chain carries TRBV6-1 and TRBJ2-3; D unclear. This CDR3 contains 13 residues. Germline CDR1 reads MNHNS; CDR2 reads SASEGT. With 10 bases removed from V and 4 bases from J, the gap between germline ends came to 15 bases. The CDR3 here is CAIATVGADTQYF. CDR3 DNA sequence: TGTGCCATCGCCACAGTTGGGGCAGATACGCAGTATTTT.

A few counts support this clone. The V and J genes are TRBV14 and TRBJ1-1, with unresolved D. CDR1 and CDR2 from the germline V gene are SGHDN and FVKESK. CDR3 length: 14 amino acids. V was cut by 4 bases and J by 0 bases, with 9 bases left in between. The CDR3 reads CASSRGQLNTEAFF. CDR3 nucleotides: TGTGCCAGCAGCCGCGGGCAACTGAACACTGAAGCTTTCTTT.

V is TRBV5-6 and J is TRBJ2-5, with 16 bases that match TRBD2. CDR3 size: 17 residues. Germline V CDR1 and CDR2: SGHDT, YYEEEE. V lost 2 bases, J lost 1 base, and 2 bases stayed unmatched. Here the CDR3 reads CASSFGTSGRGQETQYF. The CDR3 DNA is TGTGCCAGCAGCTTCGGGACTAGCGGGAGGGGCCAAGAGACCCAGTACTTC.

The chain carries TRBV5-5 and TRBJ2-7; either TRBD1 or TRBD2 may supply D (6 bases each). This CDR3 has 18 residues. Trimming pared 4 bases from V and 2 bases from J, leaving 25 bases between. The V gene's germline CDR1 is SGHKS and CDR2 YYEKEE (reference sequence). CDR3 region: CASSPTPQKGGGPYEQYF. In DNA, the CDR3 is TGTGCCAGCAGCCCAACGCCCCAAAAGGGGGGAGGCCCCTACGAGCAGTACTTC.

This clone turned up a few times. The chain has TRBV7-9 and TRBJ2-2; D ambiguous. The V end was cut by 9 bases, the J end by 7 bases, with 9 bases between. This CDR3 region has 11 residues. Germline V lookup: CDR1 SEHNR, CDR2 FQNEAQ (reference sequence). The CDR3 spells CARGSSGELFF. DNA for the CDR3: TGTGCCAGGGGGTCGAGCGGGGAGCTGTTTTTT.

This clone was seen only a few times. The gene calls are TRBV27 and TRBJ2-7, with 9 bases identical to TRBD1. V was pared by 6 bases and J by 6 bases, with 9 bases of the junction left unmatched. The CDR3 extends over 14 amino acids. Per germline, CDR1 MNHEY and CDR2 SMNVEV (reference sequence). The CDR3 DNA sequence: TGTGCCAGCAGAAGGGACAGGGTTTTAGGCGAGCAGTACTTC. Translated: CASRRDRVLGEQYF.

The chain couples TRBV11-3 to TRBJ2-7, with 7 bases fitting TRBD2. The V gene's germline CDR1 is SGHNT and CDR2 YENEEA. The J segment lost 0 bases and the V segment lost 3 bases, leaving 5 bases of the junction unmatched. This CDR3 has 15 amino acids. The CDR3 loop reads CASSFMRTSSYEQYF. The CDR3 nucleotides read TGTGCCAGCAGCTTTATGCGGACTAGCTCCTACGAGCAGTACTTC.

The chain uses TRBV15 and TRBJ1-4, with D unresolved. V gave up 0 bases and J gave up 4 bases, with 12 bases separating them. Germline CDR1 reads LNHNV; CDR2 reads YYDKDF (reference sequence). The CDR3 loop spans 16 amino acids. The CDR3 spells CATSRDQESNNEKLFF. Written as DNA, the CDR3 is TGTGCCACCAGCAGAGACCAGGAGTCGAATAATGAAAAACTGTTTTTT.

The genes are TRBV29-1 and TRBJ2-7; D uncertain. Germline values: CDR1 SQVTM, CDR2 ANQGSEA. V dropped 2 bases and J dropped 5 bases, with 7 bases sitting between them. The CDR3 length is 11 residues. CDR3 region: CSVELVDEQYF. The CDR3, as DNA: TGCAGCGTTGAATTGGTCGACGAGCAGTACTTC.

The rearrangement joins TRBV9 to TRBJ2-1, with 12 bases that match TRBD2. The CDR3 length is 15 residues. V trimming: 4 bases; J trimming: 6 bases; junction bases outside the gene matches: 5. CDR1 and CDR2 (germline): SGDLS, YYNGEE. CDR3 residues: CASSFTSGRPNEQFF. The CDR3 bases are TGTGCCAGCAGCTTTACTAGCGGGAGGCCCAATGAGCAGTTCTTC.

This clone was seen only a few times. This chain joins TRBV6-6 and TRBJ2-7; 8 nucleotides agree with TRBD1. The CDR3 loop spans 14 amino acids. In germline, CDR1 is MNHNY, CDR2 SVGAGI (reference sequence). V was clipped by 4 bases and J by 7 bases; unmatched bases: 9. The CDR3, as DNA: TGTGCCAGCAGTTCAGACCAGGGGGCACGGGAGCAGTACTTC. Protein product: CASSSDQGAREQYF.

J is TRBJ1-3 and V is TRBV10-3; 7 bases agree with TRBD1. The length of the CDR3 is 18 residues. Germline V gene sequence: CDR1 ENHRY, CDR2 SYGVKD. The junction had 11 bases not matched to a gene; V was cut back by 3 bases and J by 0 bases. The CDR3 is CAISDPEGAGNSGNTIYF. The CDR3 DNA reads TGTGCCATCAGTGACCCGGAGGGGGCGGGCAACTCTGGAAACACCATATATTTT.